Listed below are T cell receptor beta chains from one sample, sequenced in a study of beta chain features in type 1 diabetes. This table comes from immunoSEQ multiplex PCR, and its TCRdb copy is limited to in-frame clones, with some not included. Here the sample spans under 850,000 clones, 13% being singletons. The sequenced sample was naive CD4+ T cells from blood. All receptors come from a man aged 18 to 30 with type 1 diabetes. CDR3s include the opening cysteine and the closing phenylalanine or tryptophan. The order of the fields is D gene, CDR3 length, clone size, V gene, J gene, CDR3 protein, CDR3 DNA. The D gene is left open where the match is weak. Clone size appears in some rows only: once, few, many, or a class for an expanded clone.

D: TRBD2; length: 16; size: few; V: TRBV10-3; J: TRBJ2-3; CDR3: CAIKSSERESTDTQYF; DNA: TGTGCCATCAAGTCGAGTGAGCGGGAGAGCACAGATACGCAGTATTTT
D: TRBD2; length: 16; size: few; V: TRBV7-9; J: TRBJ2-1; CDR3: CASSQTSGGTYNEQFF; DNA: TGTGCCAGCAGCCAGACTAGCGGGGGGACCTACAATGAGCAGTTCTTC
D: .; length: 14; size: few; V: TRBV5-1; J: TRBJ2-5; CDR3: CASSTPGTQETQYF; DNA: TGCGCCAGCTCAACCCCCGGGACCCAAGAGACCCAGTACTTC
D: TRBD1; length: 14; size: .; V: TRBV5-4; J: TRBJ2-7; CDR3: CASSLGQGASEQYF; DNA: TGTGCCAGCAGCTTGGGACAGGGGGCCAGCGAGCAGTACTTC
D: .; length: 13; size: few; V: TRBV29-1; J: TRBJ1-5; CDR3: CSVVEGTNQPQHF; DNA: TGCAGCGTTGTAGAGGGGACCAATCAGCCCCAGCATTTT
D: .; length: 11; size: few; V: TRBV18; J: TRBJ1-1; CDR3: CASWGRSEAFF; DNA: TGTGCCAGCTGGGGTCGGTCTGAAGCTTTCTTT
D: TRBD1; length: 18; size: few; V: TRBV30; J: TRBJ2-2; CDR3: CAWSVSIAQGANTGELFF; DNA: TGTGCCTGGAGTGTATCCATCGCACAGGGGGCGAACACCGGGGAGCTGTTTTTT
D: TRBD1; length: 18; size: .; V: TRBV10-2; J: TRBJ1-5; CDR3: CASSESGQAFYSNQPQHF; DNA: TGCGCCAGCAGTGAGTCGGGACAGGCCTTCTATAGCAATCAGCCCCAGCATTTT
D: .; length: 14; size: few; V: TRBV30; J: TRBJ2-1; CDR3: CAWSLGTTVREQFF; DNA: TGTGCCTGGAGTCTGGGGACGACAGTCCGTGAGCAGTTCTTC
D: TRBD1; length: 15; size: .; V: TRBV27; J: TRBJ1-6; CDR3: CASSRRTGQDSPLHF; DNA: TGTGCCAGCAGTCGACGGACAGGGCAGGATTCACCCCTCCACTTT
D: .; length: 16; size: .; V: TRBV7-6; J: TRBJ1-1; CDR3: CASSLTGGRMNTEAFF; DNA: TGTGCCAGCAGCTTAACGGGGGGCAGGATGAACACTGAAGCTTTCTTT
D: .; length: 11; size: .; V: TRBV10-3; J: TRBJ2-2; CDR3: CAISERGKLFF; DNA: TGTGCCATCAGTGAAAGGGGGAAGCTGTTTTTT
D: TRBD1; length: 14; size: .; V: TRBV2; J: TRBJ2-7; CDR3: CASSGQGAVYEQYF; DNA: TGTGCCAGCAGTGGGCAGGGGGCTGTATACGAGCAGTACTTC
D: TRBD1; length: 14; size: .; V: TRBV27; J: TRBJ2-7; CDR3: CASSRPGQGYEQYF; DNA: TGTGCCAGCAGTCGACCGGGACAGGGATACGAGCAGTACTTC
D: .; length: 15; size: few; V: TRBV30; J: TRBJ1-3; CDR3: CAWSEQGWSGNTIYF; DNA: TGTGCCTGGAGCGAACAGGGTTGGTCTGGAAACACCATATATTTT
D: .; length: 15; size: few; V: TRBV6-5; J: TRBJ2-7; CDR3: CASSQGGMSSYEQYF; DNA: TGTGCCAGCAGCCAAGGGGGGATGAGCTCCTACGAGCAGTACTTC
D: .; length: 13; size: few; V: TRBV28; J: TRBJ2-2; CDR3: CASMGTELMELFF; DNA: TGTGCCAGCATGGGGACGGAGTTAATGGAGCTGTTTTTT
D: .; length: 17; size: .; V: TRBV21-1; J: TRBJ1-4; CDR3: CASRLPWGPLVDEKLFF; DNA: TGTGCCAGCAGACTTCCCTGGGGACCCCTGGTTGATGAAAAACTGTTTTTT
D: .; length: 13; size: .; V: TRBV29-1; J: TRBJ2-7; CDR3: CSVRRGDYSEQYF; DNA: TGCAGCGTTCGGAGGGGTGATTACTCCGAGCAGTACTTC
D: TRBD1; length: 15; size: few; V: TRBV25-1; J: TRBJ1-1; CDR3: CASSEYGTVNTEAFF; DNA: TGTGCCAGCAGTGAATATGGGACAGTGAACACTGAAGCTTTCTTT
D: .; length: 15; size: .; V: TRBV6-1; J: TRBJ1-2; CDR3: CASSDGGRGTYGYTF; DNA: TGTGCCAGCAGTGATGGAGGGAGAGGAACCTATGGCTACACCTTC
D: TRBD2; length: 19; size: .; V: TRBV4-1; J: TRBJ2-1; CDR3: CASSQDRAGGLPTYNEQFF; DNA: TGCGCCAGCAGCCAAGATCGAGCGGGGGGGCTCCCAACGTACAATGAGCAGTTCTTC
D: TRBD1; length: 14; size: few; V: TRBV27; J: TRBJ1-4; CDR3: CASSSEGGFEKLFF; DNA: TGTGCCAGCAGTTCCGAAGGGGGCTTTGAAAAACTGTTTTTT
D: TRBD1; length: 15; size: few; V: TRBV18; J: TRBJ2-1; CDR3: CASTGPGGPYNEQFF; DNA: TGTGCCAGCACCGGCCCAGGGGGCCCCTACAATGAGCAGTTCTTC
D: TRBD1; length: 14; size: few; V: TRBV19; J: TRBJ1-2; CDR3: CASSYPGTGYGYTF; DNA: TGTGCCAGTAGTTACCCTGGGACAGGATATGGCTACACCTTC
D: .; length: 14; size: .; V: TRBV19; J: TRBJ1-6; CDR3: CASTRGDTNSPLHF; DNA: TGTGCCAGTACAAGGGGGGACACCAATTCACCCCTCCACTTT
D: TRBD1; length: 14; size: .; V: TRBV7-9; J: TRBJ1-2; CDR3: CASSLAQGAGGYTF; DNA: TGTGCCAGCAGCTTAGCGCAGGGGGCTGGTGGCTACACCTTC
D: .; length: 12; size: few; V: TRBV29-1; J: TRBJ1-2; CDR3: CSCGTPGYGYTF; DNA: TGCAGCTGCGGGACCCCGGGGTATGGCTACACCTTC
D: .; length: 12; size: .; V: TRBV6-6; J: TRBJ2-3; CDR3: CASVGYWDTQYF; DNA: TGTGCCAGCGTAGGTTATTGGGATACGCAGTATTTT
D: .; length: 15; size: few; V: TRBV11-2; J: TRBJ2-5; CDR3: CASFEGRGYQETQYF; DNA: TGTGCCAGCTTCGAAGGGCGGGGCTACCAAGAGACCCAGTACTTC
D: TRBD2; length: 15; size: .; V: TRBV6-6; J: TRBJ2-1; CDR3: CASSLGLAGRGEQFF; DNA: TGTGCCAGCAGCCTCGGACTAGCCGGCCGGGGTGAGCAGTTCTTC
D: TRBD1; length: 14; size: few; V: TRBV30; J: TRBJ1-6; CDR3: CAWRPGQGISPLHF; DNA: TGTGCCTGGAGACCGGGACAGGGGATTTCACCCCTCCACTTT
D: TRBD1; length: 18; size: .; V: TRBV7-9; J: TRBJ2-7; CDR3: CASSSRSLPGQGAVEQYF; DNA: TGTGCCAGCAGCTCTAGATCTCTTCCGGGACAGGGGGCTGTCGAGCAGTACTTC
D: .; length: 14; size: few; V: TRBV15; J: TRBJ2-7; CDR3: CATSSFRQVHEQYF; DNA: TGTGCCACCAGCAGTTTTAGACAGGTCCACGAGCAGTACTTC
D: .; length: 12; size: few; V: TRBV7-9; J: TRBJ2-7; CDR3: CASSSSRRGQYF; DNA: TGTGCCAGCAGCTCCAGCAGGCGAGGGCAGTACTTC
D: TRBD1; length: 16; size: few; V: TRBV7-9; J: TRBJ2-1; CDR3: CASSSPDRGLVDEQFF; DNA: TGTGCCAGCAGCTCTCCGGACAGGGGGCTTGTTGATGAGCAGTTCTTC
D: .; length: 11; size: .; V: TRBV6-5; J: TRBJ1-6; CDR3: CASSRPPGLHF; DNA: TGTGCCAGCAGCAGACCGCCGGGCCTCCACTTT
D: TRBD1; length: 15; size: .; V: TRBV18; J: TRBJ2-5; CDR3: CASSPWTGDQETQYF; DNA: TGTGCCAGCTCACCGTGGACAGGGGACCAAGAGACCCAGTACTTC
D: .; length: 17; size: .; V: TRBV5-6; J: TRBJ1-1; CDR3: CASSRRSGRIGNTEAFF; DNA: TGTGCCAGCAGCCGACGATCGGGGAGGATTGGGAACACTGAAGCTTTCTTT
D: TRBD1; length: 14; size: few; V: TRBV5-4; J: TRBJ2-7; CDR3: CASSQPGGAYEQYF; DNA: TGTGCCAGCAGCCAACCAGGGGGTGCCTACGAGCAGTACTTC
D: .; length: 13; size: .; V: TRBV25-1; J: TRBJ2-1; CDR3: CASRVPGDNEQFF; DNA: TGTGCCAGCCGGGTCCCTGGGGACAATGAGCAGTTCTTC
D: TRBD1; length: 14; size: .; V: TRBV7-9; J: TRBJ1-4; CDR3: CASGGDRDNEKLFF; DNA: TGTGCCAGCGGTGGGGACAGGGATAATGAAAAACTGTTTTTT
D: .; length: 14; size: .; V: TRBV6-5; J: TRBJ2-6; CDR3: CASSPGYGANVLTF; DNA: TGTGCCAGCAGTCCCGGGTATGGGGCCAACGTCCTGACTTTC